The entry below describes one T cell receptor beta chain. The CDR3 has 13 amino acids. Germline CDR1 reads MNHEY; CDR2 reads SVGAGI. Deletions cut 5 bases from V and 8 bases from J, with 15 bases between. The data were obtained in a study of blood T cell repertoires in COVID-19. Study at large: PBMCs, B-cell-depleted T cells, or T cells provided the cDNA or gDNA that made up the material.

In the original analysis: Reference gene primers were amplified, and this amplification served to estimate nucleated cell counts. TCRdb's table, derived via immunoSEQ multiplex PCR, lists solely in-frame clones and lacks some. The V and J calls and clone size were taken over from that table, and D and trimming were inferred from the DNA. The data show about 170,000 clones, around 83% seen once. The clonotype comes from a woman aged 70-85 years who had recovered from COVID-19. The chain employs TRBV6-5 and TRBJ1-2, with D possibly being TRBD1 (5 bases). Sequences were obtained from peripheral blood. CDR3 DNA sequence: TGTGCCAGCAGTCCCTGGGGACTCCTCGGCTACACCTTC. Encoded protein: CASSPWGLLGYTF.